This T cell receptor (beta chain) was recovered during a study of spatial heterogeneity in lung cancer. The trim removed 5 bases at V and 10 bases at J, leaving 10 bases unmatched. Per the germline V gene, CDR1 is SGHAT and CDR2 is FQNNGV. The CDR3 spans 14 residues. Overall study findings and caveats: Expanded alpha and beta TCR counts within tumors tracked tumor mutation counts.

Described time point: sample taken at primary tumor resection. Patients with untreated early-stage non-small cell lung cancer, numbering approximately 70, were the donors. The sequenced material consisted of unsorted whole RNA from tumor, nontumor lung or frozen PBMC. TCRdb re-called the 5' RACE reads with MiXCR, one entry per CDR3 protein. Of around 4,000 distinct CDR3 sequences in the sample, under 14% are singletons; the top ten hold around two thirds. By its share, this clonotype is large. Its antigen is unidentified. This specimen consisted of lung tumor tissue, obtained at surgery. This clonotype was sampled from a male donor with early-stage non-small cell lung cancer. The chain recombines TRBV11-2 with TRBJ2-5; 10 bases match TRBD1. CDR3 in amino acids: CASSLPGQGPSQYF. The CDR3 coding sequence is TGTGCCAGCAGCCTCCCGGGACAGGGGCCGAGCCAGTACTTC.